The 17 T cell receptor beta chains below were found in one sample sequenced in a study of T cell responses to AZD1222 COVID-19 vaccine. The data were produced by immunoSEQ multiplex PCR, yet TCRdb's version contains in-frame clones alone and is incomplete. The sample yields 75,000 to 100,000 clones, more than 85% seen once. Here the sequenced sample was peripheral blood, taken 28 days after the second AZD1222 dose. These receptors came from an adult who received the AZD1222 COVID-19 vaccine.

The V call is TRBV9, the J call TRBJ1-1; 11 bases are a match to TRBD1. The CDR3 spans 17 residues. Germline assignment: CDR1 SGDLS and CDR2 YYNGEE. Trimming removed 4 bases from V and 0 bases from J; junction bases left unmatched: 8. The CDR3 here is CASSPRGDRGMNTEAFF. CDR3 bases: TGTGCCAGCAGCCCTCGAGGGGACAGGGGGATGAACACTGAAGCTTTCTTT.

V usage is TRBV6-2 or TRBV6-3 and J usage is TRBJ2-7; D unclear. V lost 5 bases to trimming and J lost 0 bases, with 14 bases between them. Germline-derived CDR1 and CDR2 are MNHEY and SVGEGT. The CDR3 is made up of 15 amino acids. DNA for the CDR3: TGTGCCAGCAGTCGAGGACGTCTAAGCTCCTACGAGCAGTACTTC. This gives the protein CASSRGRLSSYEQYF.

This sequence joins TRBV28 and TRBJ2-1; the match to TRBD1 covers 9 bases. Germline CDR1 is MDHEN and CDR2 is SYDVKM. With 10 bases clipped from V and 6 bases from J, the junction kept 13 bases outside the gene matches. The CDR3 extends over 15 amino acids. The CDR3 DNA is TGTGCCACCCTACCCGGACAGGGGCCCCGCAATGAGCAGTTCTTC. This translates into CATLPGQGPRNEQFF.

This chain links TRBV5-1 with TRBJ2-7; TRBD1 matches 8 bases. Germline values: CDR1 SGHRS, CDR2 YFSETQ. This CDR3 region has 15 residues. V lost 0 bases to trimming and J lost 5 bases; unmatched junction nucleotides: 7. CDR3 DNA: TGCGCCAGCAGCTTGGGTACAGGGGGGTTTCACGAGCAGTACTTC. As protein: CASSLGTGGFHEQYF.

V usage is TRBV21-1 and J usage is TRBJ1-2. TRBV21-1 is a known pseudogene. The CDR3 length is 13 residues. CDR3 protein: CASSSRVCGGYTF. DNA for the CDR3: TGTGCCAGCAGCTCCCGGGTCTGTGGCGGCTACACCTTC.

V usage is TRBV5-1 and J usage is TRBJ2-3, with 8 bases matching TRBD2. Germline CDR1 reads SGHRS; CDR2 reads YFSETQ. The CDR3 has 16 residues. V shed 0 bases and J 5 bases; nucleotides not matched to a gene: 8. Here the CDR3 DNA reads TGCGCCAGCAGCTTGGTATTAGCGGGGCCCAAAGATACGCAGTATTTT. It specifies CASSLVLAGPKDTQYF.

The J gene is TRBJ2-7, the V gene TRBV5-3; D gene ambiguous. Being an ORF, TRBV5-3 has a function that is uncertain. The V end lost 9 bases, the J end lost 3 bases, and 13 bases lay between the germline ends. This CDR3 has 12 amino acids. In DNA form, the CDR3 reads TGTGCCATAGAGCTGGTGGGCTACGAGCAGTACTTC. Amino acids: CAIELVGYEQYF.

This clone is medium-sized. The rearrangement links TRBV14 to TRBJ1-2; D gene ambiguous. Trimming took 1 base from V and 6 from J, leaving 9 bases between them. The CDR3 spans 13 residues. Germline CDR1 is SGHDN and CDR2 is FVKESK. CDR3 region: CASSQVHWDGYTF. As DNA, the CDR3 is TGTGCCAGCAGCCAAGTCCACTGGGATGGCTACACCTTC.

The rearrangement uses TRBV28 and TRBJ2-7; D not certain. This CDR3 region has 11 residues. Per germline, CDR1 MDHEN and CDR2 SYDVKM. Trimming took off 7 bases at V and 7 bases at J, with 11 bases between the two ends. The CDR3 DNA reads as TGTGCCAGCACGACGTCTGTGGAGCAGTACTTC. Encoded protein: CASTTSVEQYF. The full variable domain, in which reference TRBV28 and TRBJ2-7 provide the parts outside the CDR3, is DVKVTQSSRYLVKRTGEKVFLECVQDMDHENMFWYRQDPGLGLRLIYFSYDVKMKEKGDIPEGYSVSREKKERFSLILESASTNQTSMYLCASTTSVEQYFGPGTRLTVT.

This chain joins TRBV24-1 and TRBJ1-1; D possibly corresponds to TRBD1 (6 bases). V was cut by 8 bases and J by 0 bases, with 9 bases left in between. This CDR3 is built from 13 residues. Germline lookup yields CDR1 KGHDR and CDR2 SFDVKD. CDR3 residues: CATTDSLNTEAFF. The CDR3 DNA reads as TGTGCCACCACGGACAGTTTGAACACTGAAGCTTTCTTT.

This clone was counted a few times. V usage is TRBV7-9 and J usage is TRBJ1-2, with TRBD1 as a possible D gene (6 bases). V was cut by 5 bases and J by 0 bases, with 13 bases left in between. In germline, CDR1 is SEHNR, CDR2 FQNEAQ (reference sequence). The CDR3 totals 15 residues. The CDR3 sequence is CASSLPGATNYGYTF. CDR3 DNA sequence: TGTGCCAGCAGCCTTCCGGGGGCTACTAACTATGGCTACACCTTC.

This clone was seen only once. The J gene is TRBJ2-1, the V gene TRBV6-6; 7 bases align to TRBD1. The CDR3 is 14 amino acids. The ends lost 2 bases at V and 7 bases at J; junction bases unmatched: 5. The germline V gene encodes CDR1 MNHNY and CDR2 SVGAGI (reference sequence). The CDR3 nucleotides read TGTGCCAGCAGTTACCGGGACAGAAAGAATGAGCAGTTCTTC. Residues: CASSYRDRKNEQFF.

The chain recombines TRBV28 with TRBJ1-2; D might be TRBD1 (6 bases). This CDR3 contains 15 residues. Germline CDR1 MDHEN, CDR2 SYDVKM. V shed 7 bases and J shed 4 bases, with 19 bases lying between them. The CDR3 spells CASKERTVLGYGYTF. CDR3 coding DNA: TGTGCCAGCAAGGAAAGGACAGTGTTAGGCTATGGCTACACCTTC.

The chain uses TRBV28 and TRBJ1-3; possibly TRBD1 for D (6 bases). The V gene's germline CDR1 is MDHEN and CDR2 SYDVKM. There are 15 residues in the CDR3. V was shortened by 3 bases and J by 5 bases, with 14 bases between the two germline ends. The CDR3 loop is CASSFGGGRRNTIYF. The DNA for the CDR3 is TGTGCCAGCAGTTTCGGCGGGGGGCGTAGAAACACCATATATTTT. Full variable domain (remainder filled in from reference TRBV28 and TRBJ1-3): DVKVTQSSRYLVKRTGEKVFLECVQDMDHENMFWYRQDPGLGLRLIYFSYDVKMKEKGDIPEGYSVSREKKERFSLILESASTNQTSMYLCASSFGGGRRNTIYFGEGSWLTVV.

The chain employs TRBV7-6 and TRBJ1-1; the D is unclear. Germline lookup yields CDR1 SGHVS and CDR2 FNYEAQ. With 4 bases removed from V and 5 bases from J, the gap between germline ends came to 14 bases. The CDR3 runs 14 residues. The CDR3 region is CASSSEGRLTEAFF. As DNA, the CDR3 is TGTGCCAGCAGCTCGGAGGGTCGGTTGACTGAAGCTTTCTTT.

The genes are TRBV5-5 and TRBJ2-7; D is perhaps TRBD2 (6 bases). CDR1 and CDR2 (germline): SGHKS, YYEKEE (reference sequence). There are 16 residues in the CDR3. V lost 2 bases and J 4 bases, leaving 19 bases between the germline ends. CDR3 DNA: TGTGCCAGCAGCTTCACCCCGGGAAGGGACTTGTACGAGCAGTACTTC. Residues: CASSFTPGRDLYEQYF.

The genes are TRBV7-3 and TRBJ1-2, with a possible D match to TRBD1 (5 bases). Trimming left V 5 bases short and J 9 bases short, with 16 bases between. Germline assignment: CDR1 SGHTA and CDR2 FQGTGA. This CDR3 spans 13 amino acids. The CDR3 loop is CASSRDRQESYTF. The CDR3 coding sequence is TGTGCCAGCAGCCGGGACCGCCAGGAGAGCTACACCTTC.